The 17 T cell receptor beta chains below all came from one sample that was sequenced in a study of control samples from healthy donors and cancer patients. Produced via immunoSEQ multiplex PCR; TCRdb's table is partial and in-frame only. Here the sample spans 150,000 to 200,000 clones, approximately 94% being singletons. The sample taken for sequencing was blood. These receptors all come from a woman under 30 in good health.

CDR3 residues: CASSVAIGASGRQEQFF. The CDR3 nucleotides read TGTGCCAGCAGCGTAGCTATAGGGGCTAGCGGGCGCCAGGAGCAGTTCTTC. The rearrangement uses TRBV9 and TRBJ2-1, with 8 bases that match TRBD2. CDR1 and CDR2 (germline): SGDLS, YYNGEE. V lost 0 bases and J lost 10; bases outside the gene matches: 15. The CDR3 extends over 17 amino acids.

This CDR3 reads CASSPPGRPTGELFF. The CDR3 DNA reads as TGTGCCAGCAGCCCCCCAGGGCGCCCCACCGGGGAGCTGTTTTTT. This chain connects TRBV11-2 to TRBJ2-2; perhaps TRBD1 as D (5 bases). Germline CDR1 and CDR2: SGHAT and FQNNGV. The ends were cut back, 5 bases at V and 4 bases at J, with 14 bases in the middle. The CDR3 covers 15 residues. Using reference TRBV11-2 and TRBJ2-2 for the parts outside the CDR3, the full variable domain is EAGVAQSPRYKIIEKRQSVAFWCNPISGHATLYWYQQILGQGPKLLIQFQNNGVVDDSQLPKDRFSAERLKGVDSTLKIQPAKLEDSAVYLCASSPPGRPTGELFFGEGSRLTVL.

The chain employs TRBV3-1 (or the pseudogene TRBV3-2) and TRBJ2-2, with unresolved D. Germline CDR1 is LGHDT and CDR2 is YNNKEL (reference sequence). Trimming shortened V by 3 bases and J by 8 bases, and 7 bases separated the two germline ends. This CDR3 region has 12 residues. The CDR3 loop reads CASSHDHGELFF. In DNA form, the CDR3 reads TGTGCCAGCAGCCACGACCATGGGGAGCTGTTTTTT.

CDR3 protein: CASSPEEGNNEQFF. The CDR3 DNA reads TGTGCCAGCTCCCCGGAGGAGGGAAACAATGAGCAGTTCTTC. The genes are TRBV6-4 and TRBJ2-1; maybe TRBD2 (6 bases). CDR1 and CDR2 from the germline V gene are MRHNA and SNTAGT. Trimming cost V 8 bases and J 5 bases, with 16 bases left between them. The CDR3 is 14 amino acids.

V is TRBV2 and J is TRBJ2-5; 9 nucleotides line up with TRBD1. Unmatched junction bases numbered 11, after V lost 7 bases and J lost 5 bases. CDR3 size: 15 residues. Per germline, CDR1 SNHLY and CDR2 FYNNEI. This chain's CDR3 is CASIGRDRVVETQYF. DNA of the CDR3: TGTGCCAGCATAGGAAGGGACAGGGTTGTCGAGACCCAGTACTTC.

This clone is a singleton in its sample. The chain couples TRBV4-3 to TRBJ2-3, with D tentatively TRBD2 (6 bases). V lost 3 bases and J 3 bases, leaving 10 bases between the germline ends. CDR3 size: 14 residues. Germline CDR1 and CDR2: LGHNA and YSLEER. The CDR3 loop is CASSQDAGTDTQYF. CDR3 in DNA: TGCGCCAGCAGCCAGGATGCGGGGACAGATACGCAGTATTTT.

This clone was picked up a small number of times. The chain has TRBV6-5 and TRBJ2-2; D is undetermined. Trimming left V 7 bases short and J 5 bases short, with 17 bases between. The CDR3 is 15 residues long. Germline lookup yields CDR1 MNHEY and CDR2 SVGAGI. Here the CDR3 reads CASMTADVWTGELFF. Here the CDR3 DNA reads TGTGCCAGCATGACGGCGGACGTATGGACCGGGGAGCTGTTTTTT.

Worth noting for this clone: The sample holds other DNA sequences that translate to the same CDR3. The chain recombines TRBV19 with TRBJ1-3; D gene uncertain. V was trimmed by 2 bases and J by 4 bases, leaving 9 bases between them. Germline V lookup: CDR1 LNHDA, CDR2 SQIVND (reference sequence). The CDR3 consists of 14 residues. The CDR3 DNA reads TGTGCCAGTAGTATACGGACTCCCGGAAACACCATATATTTT. The encoded protein is CASSIRTPGNTIYF.

This clone appeared a single time. The genes are TRBV7-8 and TRBJ2-1; D is possibly TRBD2 (6 bases). Germline-derived CDR1 and CDR2 are SGHVS and FQNEAQ. The length of the CDR3 is 15 residues. V gave up 5 bases and J gave up 0 bases, with 11 bases separating them. Written as DNA, the CDR3 is TGTGCCAGCAGCCAACAGCGGGTCTCCTACAATGAGCAGTTCTTC. It is translated as CASSQQRVSYNEQFF.

The chain couples TRBV7-2 to TRBJ1-6; tentative D call: TRBD1 (6 bases). Trimming left V 6 bases short and J 14 bases short, with 23 bases between. CDR1 and CDR2 (germline): SGHTA, FQGNSA. The CDR3 runs 15 residues. The chain's CDR3 is CASRGGGQINSALHF. The CDR3, as DNA: TGTGCCAGCAGGGGGGGAGGACAGATTAATTCGGCCCTCCACTTT.

V usage is TRBV11-2 and J usage is TRBJ2-5, with D maybe TRBD2 (5 bases). Germline loops: CDR1 SGHAT, CDR2 FQNNGV. This CDR3 contains 13 residues. The V end was cut by 3 bases, the J end by 3 bases, with 8 bases between. The DNA of the CDR3 is TGTGCCAGCAGCTTTTCCGGGAAAGAGACCCAGTACTTC. This translates into CASSFSGKETQYF.

The rearrangement uses TRBV5-6 and TRBJ2-7; D possibly corresponds to TRBD1 (8 bases). This CDR3 has 16 residues. Germline-derived CDR1 and CDR2 are SGHDT and YYEEEE. The V gene lost 1 base and the J gene lost 5 bases, with 19 bases spanning the gap. The DNA of the CDR3 is TGTGCCAGCAGCTTGTTGGTCACAGGGGGGGTCAACGAGCAGTACTTC. Protein: CASSLLVTGGVNEQYF.

The chain combines TRBV10-3 with TRBJ1-5, with a weak D call TRBD1 (5 bases). This CDR3 spans 13 amino acids. The V gene lost 3 bases and the J gene lost 4 bases, with 7 bases spanning the gap. From germline, CDR1 is ENHRY and CDR2 SYGVKD. In DNA, the CDR3 is TGTGCCATCAGTGATAGGGGAAATCAGCCCCAGCATTTT. It encodes CAISDRGNQPQHF.

This chain joins TRBV5-1 and TRBJ2-5, with D perhaps being TRBD1 or TRBD2 (5 bases each). V lost 0 bases and J lost 3, with 15 bases in between. Germline CDR1 and CDR2: SGHRS and YFSETQ. The CDR3 consists of 16 residues. The CDR3 loop is CASSLAQGRIEETQYF. The CDR3, as DNA: TGCGCCAGCAGCTTGGCCCAGGGACGGATAGAAGAGACCCAGTACTTC.

V gene TRBV10-2 combines with J gene TRBJ1-1; TRBD1 aligns across 8 bases. Germline-derived CDR1 and CDR2 are WSHSY and SAAADI. With 2 bases clipped from V and 5 bases from J, the junction kept 7 bases outside the gene matches. This CDR3 spans 15 amino acids. The CDR3 nucleotides are TGCGCCAGCAGTGAGCAGGGGGCGAGGTTAACTGAAGCTTTCTTT. Translating it yields CASSEQGARLTEAFF.

The chain combines TRBV7-2 with TRBJ1-6; D gene unclear. V shed 0 bases and J shed 10 bases, with 10 bases lying between them. The CDR3 totals 14 residues. The germline CDR1 and CDR2 sequences are SGHTA and FQGNSA. The CDR3 nucleotides read TGTGCCAGCAGCTTAGCAGGGTGGAGGTCACCCCTCCACTTT. This encodes CASSLAGWRSPLHF.

This chain joins TRBV6-6 and TRBJ2-1; tentatively, D is TRBD1 (5 bases). V lost 4 bases, J lost 7 bases, and 17 bases lay in between. This CDR3 has 15 residues. Germline V gene lookup returns CDR1 MNHNY and CDR2 SVGAGI (reference sequence). Here the CDR3 reads CASSLRGALGNEQFF. The CDR3 DNA is TGTGCCAGCAGTTTAAGGGGCGCCTTAGGGAATGAGCAGTTCTTC.